Below are 10 T cell receptor beta chains sequenced from a single sample in a study of PD-1 blockade in classical Hodgkin lymphoma. The sample's time point: cycle 4 day 1 (C4D1), after more than five weeks of nivolumab. All patients relapsed after autologous stem cell transplantation, and brentuximab vedotin exposure varied. Produced via immunoSEQ multiplex PCR; TCRdb's table is partial and in-frame only. The sample has about 44,000 clones, less than 75% seen once. The source material was peripheral blood mononuclear cells (PBMCs), sampled before the fourth cycle of nivolumab. The source of these receptors is a human donor with classical Hodgkin lymphoma.

The V gene is TRBV27, the J gene TRBJ2-7; a weak D match, TRBD1 (5 bases). Trimming cost V 1 base and J 0 bases, with 7 bases left between them. CDR1 MNHEY and CDR2 SMNVEV come from the germline V gene (reference sequence). The CDR3 covers 14 residues. The CDR3 spells CASSLWQGSYEQYF. The CDR3 DNA follows: TGTGCCAGCAGTTTATGGCAGGGCTCCTACGAGCAGTACTTC.

This sequence joins TRBV27 and TRBJ2-3; D is unclear. The CDR3 is 14 amino acids. Trimming took 6 bases from V and 4 from J, leaving 14 bases between them. Germline V gene data show CDR1 as MNHEY and CDR2 as SMNVEV (reference sequence). The CDR3 sequence is CASSLGWEPDTQYF. CDR3 coding DNA: TGTGCCAGCAGCCTAGGGTGGGAACCAGATACGCAGTATTTT.

This rearrangement joins TRBV15 to TRBJ2-7; D might be TRBD1 (5 bases). CDR1 is LNHNV and CDR2 is YYDKDF in the germline V gene (reference sequence). The length of the CDR3 is 14 residues. The germline V and J ends were trimmed by 3 bases and 2 bases, with 11 bases remaining between them. DNA for the CDR3: TGTGCCACCAGCAGCAGGGTTGGGGCCTACGAGCAGTACTTC. It translates to CATSSRVGAYEQYF.

The gene calls are TRBV28 and TRBJ2-7, with a tentative D call TRBD1 (6 bases). Trimming took off 5 bases at V and 5 bases at J, with 19 bases between the two ends. Germline CDR1 MDHEN, CDR2 SYDVKM. The CDR3 consists of 15 residues. CDR3 nucleotides: TGTGCCAGCAGTATACCCGGACAGTGGACGCACGAGCAGTACTTC. Its translation is CASSIPGQWTHEQYF.

The chain uses TRBV18 and TRBJ2-5; TRBD2 matches 13 bases. Germline V CDR1 and CDR2: KGHSH, LQKENI. After removal of 0 bases from V and 2 bases from J, the junction contained 6 bases not matched to a gene. CDR3 length equals 18 residues. CDR3 loop: CASSPPGTSGALQETQYF. The CDR3 DNA follows: TGTGCCAGCTCACCACCCGGGACTAGCGGGGCCTTACAAGAGACCCAGTACTTC.

This clone was seen a few times. The chain couples TRBV5-4 to TRBJ2-1, with 12 positions matching TRBD2. The CDR3 extends over 15 amino acids. The J segment lost 10 bases and the V segment lost 4 bases, leaving 9 bases of the junction unmatched. Germline lookup yields CDR1 SGHNT and CDR2 YYREEE (reference sequence). The CDR3 nucleotides read TGTGCCAGCAGCCTGATGGGACTAGCGGGCCTAGAGCAGTTCTTC. Residues: CASSLMGLAGLEQFF.

This clone was recorded a few times. The chain carries TRBV25-1 and TRBJ2-1, with unresolved D. The germline V gene has CDR1 MGHDK and CDR2 SYGVNS. The CDR3 is 11 amino acids. Trimming left V 7 bases short and J 4 bases short, with 5 bases between. Here the CDR3 DNA reads TGTGCCAGCAAGGGTTACAATGAGCAGTTCTTC. Protein sequence: CASKGYNEQFF.

This clone was detected many times. The J gene is TRBJ2-2, the V gene TRBV4-2; 9 nucleotides match TRBD2. The CDR3 has 16 amino acids. Germline trimming cut 0 bases from V and 6 bases from J; bases unmatched to any gene: 5. Germline V gives CDR1 LGHNA, CDR2 YNFKEQ. CDR3 sequence: CASSQEVAGVSGELFF. CDR3 sequence (DNA): TGTGCCAGCAGCCAAGAGGTAGCGGGAGTATCCGGGGAGCTGTTTTTT.

This clone was observed a handful of times. The J gene is TRBJ1-1, the V gene TRBV6-6; D gene ambiguous. CDR1 is MNHNY and CDR2 is SVGAGI in the germline V gene (reference sequence). Trimming pared 7 bases from V and 1 base from J, leaving 7 bases between. The CDR3 extends over 12 amino acids. CDR3 DNA: TGTGCCAGCACATTCCGGAACACTGAAGCTTTCTTT. Translated: CASTFRNTEAFF.

The chain employs TRBV25-1 and TRBJ2-4; D may be TRBD1 (5 bases). V lost 5 bases and J lost 3, with 8 bases in between. This CDR3 comprises 13 residues. Germline loops: CDR1 MGHDK, CDR2 SYGVNS. This CDR3 is CASSSGYKNIQYF. CDR3 DNA: TGTGCCAGCAGTTCAGGGTACAAAAACATTCAGTACTTC.